This TCR beta chain was retrieved from a study of blood T cell repertoires in COVID-19. Study context: T cells, B-cell-depleted T cells, or PBMCs provided the cDNA or gDNA that served as material.

The V end lost 4 bases, the J end lost 1 base, and 10 bases lay between the germline ends. Germline CDR1 reads SQVTM; CDR2 reads ANQGSEA. The CDR3 runs 14 residues. Produced via immunoSEQ multiplex PCR; TCRdb's table is partial and in-frame only. In the table there are over 200,000 clones, approximately 91% of which are singletons. The rearrangement joins TRBV29-1 to TRBJ2-2; no definite D call. The sequence derives from a woman in her 30s with acute or convalescent COVID-19. Sequenced input: peripheral blood. CDR3 residues: CSVGWQVNTGELFF. The CDR3 DNA reads as TGCAGCGTTGGGTGGCAGGTGAACACCGGGGAGCTGTTTTTT.